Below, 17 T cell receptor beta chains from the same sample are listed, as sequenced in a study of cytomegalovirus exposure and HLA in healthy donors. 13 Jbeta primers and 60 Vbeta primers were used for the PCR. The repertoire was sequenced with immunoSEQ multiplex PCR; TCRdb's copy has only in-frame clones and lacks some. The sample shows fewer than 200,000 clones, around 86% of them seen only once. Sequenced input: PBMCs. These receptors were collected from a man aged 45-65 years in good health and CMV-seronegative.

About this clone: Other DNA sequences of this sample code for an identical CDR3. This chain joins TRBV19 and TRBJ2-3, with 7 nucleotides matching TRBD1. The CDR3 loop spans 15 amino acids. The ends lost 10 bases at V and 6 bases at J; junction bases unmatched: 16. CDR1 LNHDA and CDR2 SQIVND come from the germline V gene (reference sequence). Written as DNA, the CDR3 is TGTGCCACCCAGAACAGACAGGGAGTGAGGGATACGCAGTATTTT. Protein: CATQNRQGVRDTQYF.

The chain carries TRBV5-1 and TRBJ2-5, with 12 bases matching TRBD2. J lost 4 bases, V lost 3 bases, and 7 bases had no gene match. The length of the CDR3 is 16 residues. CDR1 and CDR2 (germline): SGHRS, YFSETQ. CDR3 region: CASSWRPGLAGETQYF. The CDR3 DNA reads TGCGCCAGCAGCTGGCGGCCGGGACTAGCGGGAGAGACCCAGTACTTC.

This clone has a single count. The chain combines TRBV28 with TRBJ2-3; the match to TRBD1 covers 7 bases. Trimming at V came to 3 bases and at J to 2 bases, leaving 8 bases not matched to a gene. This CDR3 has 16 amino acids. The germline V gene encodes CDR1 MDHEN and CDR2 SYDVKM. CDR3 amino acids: CASSFLDRVNTDTQYF. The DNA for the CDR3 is TGTGCCAGCAGTTTCCTCGACAGGGTCAACACAGATACGCAGTATTTT. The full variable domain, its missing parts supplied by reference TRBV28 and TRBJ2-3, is DVKVTQSSRYLVKRTGEKVFLECVQDMDHENMFWYRQDPGLGLRLIYFSYDVKMKEKGDIPEGYSVSREKKERFSLILESASTNQTSMYLCASSFLDRVNTDTQYFGPGTRLTVL.

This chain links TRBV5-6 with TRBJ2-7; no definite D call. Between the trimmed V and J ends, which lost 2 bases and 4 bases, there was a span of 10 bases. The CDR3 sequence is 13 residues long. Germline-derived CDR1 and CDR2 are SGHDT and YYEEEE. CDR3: CASSFQENYEQYF. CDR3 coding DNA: TGTGCCAGCAGCTTCCAGGAAAATTACGAGCAGTACTTC.

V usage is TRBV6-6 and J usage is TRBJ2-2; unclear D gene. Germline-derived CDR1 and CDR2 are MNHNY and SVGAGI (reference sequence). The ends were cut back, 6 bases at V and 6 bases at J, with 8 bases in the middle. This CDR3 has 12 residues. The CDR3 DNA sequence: TGTGCCAGCAGCCCCCCTCCCGGGGAGCTGTTTTTT. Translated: CASSPPPGELFF.

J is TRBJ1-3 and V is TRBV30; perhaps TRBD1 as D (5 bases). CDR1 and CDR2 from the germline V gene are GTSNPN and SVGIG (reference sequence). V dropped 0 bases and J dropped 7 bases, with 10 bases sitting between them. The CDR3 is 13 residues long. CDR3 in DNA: TGTGCCTGGAGTGTGGGAGGGGAGAACACCATATATTTT. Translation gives CAWSVGGENTIYF.

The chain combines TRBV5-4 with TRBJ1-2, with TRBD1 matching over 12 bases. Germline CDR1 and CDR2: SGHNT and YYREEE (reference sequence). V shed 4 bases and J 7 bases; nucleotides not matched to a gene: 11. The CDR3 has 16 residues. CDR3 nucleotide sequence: TGTGCCAGCAGCATTGGGGGGACAGGGGGCGCATTTGGCTACACCTTC. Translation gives CASSIGGTGGAFGYTF.

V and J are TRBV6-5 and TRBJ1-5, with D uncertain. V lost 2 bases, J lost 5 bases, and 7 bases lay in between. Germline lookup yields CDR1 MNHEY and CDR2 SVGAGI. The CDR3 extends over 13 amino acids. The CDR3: CASSYTEYQPQHF. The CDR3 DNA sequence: TGTGCCAGCAGTTACACGGAGTATCAGCCCCAGCATTTT.

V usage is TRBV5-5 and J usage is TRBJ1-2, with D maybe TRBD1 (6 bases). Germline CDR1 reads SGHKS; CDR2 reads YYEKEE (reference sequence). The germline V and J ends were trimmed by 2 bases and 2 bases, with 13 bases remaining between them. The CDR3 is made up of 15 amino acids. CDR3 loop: CASSFWDTSNYGYTF. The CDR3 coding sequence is TGTGCCAGCAGCTTCTGGGACACGAGCAACTATGGCTACACCTTC.

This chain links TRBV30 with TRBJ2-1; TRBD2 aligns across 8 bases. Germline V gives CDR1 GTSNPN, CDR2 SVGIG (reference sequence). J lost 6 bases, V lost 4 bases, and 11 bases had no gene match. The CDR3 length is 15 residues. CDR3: CAWTAGALLPNEQFF. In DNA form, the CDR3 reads TGTGCCTGGACAGCGGGAGCTTTACTACCCAATGAGCAGTTCTTC. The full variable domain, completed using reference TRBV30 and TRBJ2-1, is SQTIHQWPATLVQPVGSPLSLECTVEGTSNPNLYWYRQAAGRGLQLLFYSVGIGQISSEVPQNLSASRPQDRQFILSSKKLLLSDSGFYLCAWTAGALLPNEQFFGPGTRLTVL.

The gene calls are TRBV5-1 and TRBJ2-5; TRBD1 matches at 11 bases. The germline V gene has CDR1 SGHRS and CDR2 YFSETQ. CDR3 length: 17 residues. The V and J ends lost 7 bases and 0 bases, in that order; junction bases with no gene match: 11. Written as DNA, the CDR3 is TGCGCCAGCGGAAGGACAGGGGGCAGTATCAACCAAGAGACCCAGTACTTC. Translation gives CASGRTGGSINQETQYF.

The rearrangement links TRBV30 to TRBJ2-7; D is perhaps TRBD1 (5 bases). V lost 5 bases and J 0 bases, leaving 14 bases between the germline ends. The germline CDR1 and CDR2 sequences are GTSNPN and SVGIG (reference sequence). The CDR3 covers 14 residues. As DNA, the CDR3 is TGTGCCTGGGCAAGGGGCCCCAGCTCCTACGAGCAGTACTTC. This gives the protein CAWARGPSSYEQYF.

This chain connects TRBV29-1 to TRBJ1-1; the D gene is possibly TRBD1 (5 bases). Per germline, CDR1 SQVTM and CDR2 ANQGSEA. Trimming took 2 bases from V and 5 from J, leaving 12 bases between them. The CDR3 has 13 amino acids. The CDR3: CSVEQQAGTEAFF. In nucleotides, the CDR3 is TGCAGCGTTGAACAACAGGCCGGGACTGAAGCTTTCTTT.

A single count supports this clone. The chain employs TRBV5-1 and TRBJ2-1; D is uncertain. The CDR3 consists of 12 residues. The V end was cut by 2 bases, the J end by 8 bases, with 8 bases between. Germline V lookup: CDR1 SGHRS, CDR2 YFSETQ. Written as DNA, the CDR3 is TGCGCCAGCAGCTTTATGCGCGATGAGCAGTTCTTC. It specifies CASSFMRDEQFF.

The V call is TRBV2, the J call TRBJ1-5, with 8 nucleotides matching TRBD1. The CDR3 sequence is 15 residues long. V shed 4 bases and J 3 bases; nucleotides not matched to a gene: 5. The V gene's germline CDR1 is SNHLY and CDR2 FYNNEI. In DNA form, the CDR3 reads TGTGCCAGCAGTGCGAGGACAGGGTTCAATCAGCCCCAGCATTTT. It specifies CASSARTGFNQPQHF.

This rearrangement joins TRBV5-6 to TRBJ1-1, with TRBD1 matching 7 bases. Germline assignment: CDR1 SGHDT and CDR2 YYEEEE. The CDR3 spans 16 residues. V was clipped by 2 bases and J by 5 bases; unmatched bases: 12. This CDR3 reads CASSLLGAGGETEAFF. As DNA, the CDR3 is TGTGCCAGCAGCTTATTAGGGGCAGGGGGAGAAACTGAAGCTTTCTTT.

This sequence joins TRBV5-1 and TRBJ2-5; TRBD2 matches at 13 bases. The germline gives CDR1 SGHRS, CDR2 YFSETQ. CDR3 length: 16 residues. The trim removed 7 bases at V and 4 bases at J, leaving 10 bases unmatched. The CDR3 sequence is CASANAGLAGRETQYF. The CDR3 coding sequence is TGCGCCAGCGCGAACGCGGGACTAGCGGGACGAGAGACCCAGTACTTC.